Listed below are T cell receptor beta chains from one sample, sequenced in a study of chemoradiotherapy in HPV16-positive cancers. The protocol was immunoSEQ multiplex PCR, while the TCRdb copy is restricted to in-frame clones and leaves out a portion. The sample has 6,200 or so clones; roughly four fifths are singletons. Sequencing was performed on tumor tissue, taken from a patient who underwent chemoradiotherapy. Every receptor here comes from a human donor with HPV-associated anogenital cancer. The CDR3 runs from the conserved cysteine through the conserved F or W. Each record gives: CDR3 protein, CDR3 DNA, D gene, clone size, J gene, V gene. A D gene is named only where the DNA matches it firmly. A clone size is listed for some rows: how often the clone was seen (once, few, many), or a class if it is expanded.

CDR3 protein: CASSLAAVGGGNTIYF; CDR3 DNA: TGTGCCAGCAGCTTAGCTGCGGTCGGAGGTGGAAACACCATATATTTT; D gene: -; clone size: -; J gene: TRBJ1-3; V gene: TRBV7-6
CDR3 protein: CASSSLPVGFRGNQPQHF; CDR3 DNA: TGTGCCAGTAGTAGCCTCCCGGTAGGTTTTAGAGGCAATCAGCCCCAGCATTTT; D gene: -; clone size: -; J gene: TRBJ1-5; V gene: TRBV19
CDR3 protein: CASSPGPLKAQYF; CDR3 DNA: TGTGCCAGCAGTCCCGGGCCCCTGAAGGCCCAGTACTTC; D gene: -; clone size: -; J gene: TRBJ2-5; V gene: TRBV6-5
CDR3 protein: CASSRWDEQYF; CDR3 DNA: TGTGCCAGCAGCCGATGGGACGAGCAGTACTTC; D gene: -; clone size: -; J gene: TRBJ2-7; V gene: TRBV11-3
CDR3 protein: CASSRREGGEQYF; CDR3 DNA: TGTGCCAGCAGCCGGAGGGAGGGAGGCGAGCAGTACTTC; D gene: TRBD2; clone size: -; J gene: TRBJ2-7; V gene: TRBV5-6
CDR3 protein: CASSLVGGSTDTQYF; CDR3 DNA: TGTGCCAGCAGCTTAGTGGGCGGGAGCACAGATACGCAGTATTTT; D gene: -; clone size: -; J gene: TRBJ2-3; V gene: TRBV7-2
CDR3 protein: CASSPGGGLQETQYF; CDR3 DNA: TGTGCCAGCAGCCCAGGGGGCGGCTTGCAAGAGACCCAGTACTTC; D gene: TRBD1; clone size: -; J gene: TRBJ2-5; V gene: TRBV7-9
CDR3 protein: CASSGDRGTTNYGYTF; CDR3 DNA: TGTGCCAGCAGTGGGGACAGGGGCACAACTAACTATGGCTACACCTTC; D gene: TRBD1; clone size: -; J gene: TRBJ1-2; V gene: TRBV6-1
CDR3 protein: CASSLLRGGLNEQFF; CDR3 DNA: TGTGCCAGCAGTTTATTGCGGGGGGGCCTCAATGAGCAGTTCTTC; D gene: TRBD2; clone size: -; J gene: TRBJ2-1; V gene: TRBV28
CDR3 protein: CASTPGRRGYNSPLHF; CDR3 DNA: TGTGCCAGTACCCCTGGCAGGCGCGGGTATAATTCACCCCTCCACTTT; D gene: -; clone size: -; J gene: TRBJ1-6; V gene: TRBV19
CDR3 protein: CASSQVPTGGNTIYF; CDR3 DNA: TGCGCCAGCAGCCAAGTTCCGACAGGTGGAAACACCATATATTTT; D gene: -; clone size: -; J gene: TRBJ1-3; V gene: TRBV4-3
CDR3 protein: CASSFPGGRQPQHF; CDR3 DNA: TGTGCCAGCAGTTTCCCAGGGGGCAGGCAGCCCCAGCATTTT; D gene: TRBD1; clone size: -; J gene: TRBJ1-5; V gene: TRBV28
CDR3 protein: CASSPGTGNPYEQYF; CDR3 DNA: TGCGCCAGCAGCCCGGGGACAGGGAATCCCTACGAGCAGTACTTC; D gene: TRBD1; clone size: -; J gene: TRBJ2-7; V gene: TRBV5-1
CDR3 protein: CASRQSYNSPLHF; CDR3 DNA: TGTGCCAGCCGACAGTCCTATAATTCACCCCTCCACTTT; D gene: -; clone size: -; J gene: TRBJ1-6; V gene: TRBV19
CDR3 protein: CASSYTWGGLNGYTF; CDR3 DNA: TGTGCCAGCAGTTATACTTGGGGGGGCCTCAATGGCTACACCTTC; D gene: -; clone size: once; J gene: TRBJ1-2; V gene: TRBV5-5
CDR3 protein: CASSLVLQDTEAFF; CDR3 DNA: TGTGCCAGCAGCTTAGTATTACAGGACACTGAAGCTTTCTTT; D gene: -; clone size: -; J gene: TRBJ1-1; V gene: TRBV7-2
CDR3 protein: CASSPLGTDYEQYF; CDR3 DNA: TGTGCCAGCTCACCACTGGGGACAGACTACGAGCAGTACTTC; D gene: TRBD1; clone size: -; J gene: TRBJ2-7; V gene: TRBV18
CDR3 protein: CASMTSGGAYEQYF; CDR3 DNA: TGCGCCAGCATGACTAGCGGGGGAGCTTACGAGCAGTACTTC; D gene: TRBD2; clone size: -; J gene: TRBJ2-7; V gene: TRBV5-1
CDR3 protein: CAWSVLRNTGELFF; CDR3 DNA: TGTGCCTGGAGTGTACTCCGGAACACCGGGGAGCTGTTTTTT; D gene: -; clone size: -; J gene: TRBJ2-2; V gene: TRBV30
CDR3 protein: CAWMYSGGLFYNEQFF; CDR3 DNA: TGTGCCTGGATGTACTCCGGAGGACTATTCTACAATGAGCAGTTCTTC; D gene: -; clone size: -; J gene: TRBJ2-1; V gene: TRBV30
CDR3 protein: CASSGDSHQPQHF; CDR3 DNA: TGTGCCAGCAGTGGGGACAGTCACCAGCCCCAGCATTTT; D gene: TRBD1; clone size: -; J gene: TRBJ1-5; V gene: TRBV6-6
CDR3 protein: CASRGDYDQPQHF; CDR3 DNA: TGTGCCAGCAGGGGGGATTATGATCAGCCCCAGCATTTT; D gene: -; clone size: -; J gene: TRBJ1-5; V gene: TRBV2
CDR3 protein: CASSQGGFYTEAFF; CDR3 DNA: TGCGCCAGCAGCCAAGGTGGCTTTTACACTGAAGCTTTCTTT; D gene: -; clone size: -; J gene: TRBJ1-1; V gene: TRBV4-3
CDR3 protein: CASSRDSLSDEQYF; CDR3 DNA: TGTGCCAGCAGCCGGGACAGCCTTTCGGACGAGCAGTACTTC; D gene: TRBD1; clone size: -; J gene: TRBJ2-7; V gene: TRBV2
CDR3 protein: CASSLWRDRGDYGYTF; CDR3 DNA: TGTGCCAGCAGCTTATGGCGGGACAGGGGAGACTATGGCTACACCTTC; D gene: TRBD1; clone size: -; J gene: TRBJ1-2; V gene: TRBV7-2
CDR3 protein: CSVGQGGETQYF; CDR3 DNA: TGCAGCGTCGGACAGGGCGGAGAGACCCAGTACTTC; D gene: TRBD1; clone size: -; J gene: TRBJ2-5; V gene: TRBV29-1
CDR3 protein: CASSVDRVREKLFF; CDR3 DNA: TGTGCCAGCAGTGTAGACAGGGTTCGCGAAAAACTGTTTTTT; D gene: TRBD1; clone size: -; J gene: TRBJ1-4; V gene: TRBV6-1
CDR3 protein: CASSLVARRFDGYTF; CDR3 DNA: TGTGCCAGCAGCTTAGTTGCCCGCAGATTTGATGGCTACACCTTC; D gene: -; clone size: -; J gene: TRBJ1-2; V gene: TRBV11-2
CDR3 protein: CASSEVGRNYEQYF; CDR3 DNA: TGTGCCAGCAGTGAAGTCGGCAGAAACTACGAGCAGTACTTC; D gene: -; clone size: -; J gene: TRBJ2-7; V gene: TRBV25-1
CDR3 protein: CAGAPDGKNSPLHF; CDR3 DNA: TGCGCCGGCGCGCCGGACGGAAAAAATTCACCCCTCCACTTT; D gene: -; clone size: -; J gene: TRBJ1-6; V gene: TRBV23-1
CDR3 protein: CASSQGGFGSPLHF; CDR3 DNA: TGCGCCAGCAGTCAAGGGGGTTTTGGTTCACCCCTCCACTTT; D gene: -; clone size: -; J gene: TRBJ1-6; V gene: TRBV4-3
CDR3 protein: CASSIDGTEAFF; CDR3 DNA: TGTGCCAGTAGTATAGACGGCACTGAAGCTTTCTTT; D gene: -; clone size: -; J gene: TRBJ1-1; V gene: TRBV19
CDR3 protein: CSVTGTEGGGYTF; CDR3 DNA: TGCAGCGTTACGGGGACGGAAGGAGGTGGCTACACCTTC; D gene: -; clone size: few; J gene: TRBJ1-2; V gene: TRBV29-1
CDR3 protein: CASRLLGAIDTEAFF; CDR3 DNA: TGTGCCAGCAGGCTGCTAGGCGCGATCGACACTGAAGCTTTCTTT; D gene: -; clone size: -; J gene: TRBJ1-1; V gene: TRBV6-5
CDR3 protein: CASSLEQGGVYGYTF; CDR3 DNA: TGCGCCAGCAGCTTGGAGCAGGGAGGCGTCTATGGCTACACCTTC; D gene: -; clone size: -; J gene: TRBJ1-2; V gene: TRBV5-1
CDR3 protein: CASERGGSGGSDTQYF; CDR3 DNA: TGTGCCAGCGAACGGGGGGGTAGCGGCGGTTCAGATACGCAGTATTTT; D gene: TRBD2; clone size: -; J gene: TRBJ2-3; V gene: TRBV2
CDR3 protein: CASSSRQVTDTQYF; CDR3 DNA: TGTGCCAGCAGCTCCCGACAAGTCACAGATACGCAGTATTTT; D gene: -; clone size: -; J gene: TRBJ2-3; V gene: TRBV7-2
CDR3 protein: CASSPVDGNSGNTIYF; CDR3 DNA: TGTGCCAGCAGTCCTGTGGACGGAAACTCTGGAAACACCATATATTTT; D gene: -; clone size: -; J gene: TRBJ1-3; V gene: TRBV28
CDR3 protein: CASSLKDSYNSPLHF; CDR3 DNA: TGTGCCAGCAGCTTAAAGGACAGCTATAATTCACCCCTCCACTTT; D gene: -; clone size: -; J gene: TRBJ1-6; V gene: TRBV7-9
CDR3 protein: CASRGRTNYGYTF; CDR3 DNA: TGTGCCAGCAGGGGACGGACTAACTATGGCTACACCTTC; D gene: -; clone size: -; J gene: TRBJ1-2; V gene: TRBV6-5
CDR3 protein: CASSQVRFYEQYF; CDR3 DNA: TGTGCCAGCAGCCAAGTACGGTTCTACGAGCAGTACTTC; D gene: -; clone size: -; J gene: TRBJ2-7; V gene: TRBV14
CDR3 protein: CASSGGLGGQETQYF; CDR3 DNA: TGTGCCAGCAGTGGAGGCTTGGGAGGGCAGGAGACCCAGTACTTC; D gene: TRBD2; clone size: once; J gene: TRBJ2-5; V gene: TRBV2
CDR3 protein: CASSFTLAGGRDTQYF; CDR3 DNA: TGTGCCAGCAGTTTCACTCTAGCGGGGGGGCGGGATACGCAGTATTTT; D gene: TRBD2; clone size: hyperexpanded; J gene: TRBJ2-3; V gene: TRBV27
CDR3 protein: CASSRTSGGVTGELFF; CDR3 DNA: TGTGCCAGCAGCAGAACTAGCGGGGGGGTCACCGGGGAGCTGTTTTTT; D gene: TRBD2; clone size: -; J gene: TRBJ2-2; V gene: TRBV19
CDR3 protein: CASSFPGQGQYEQYF; CDR3 DNA: TGTGCCAGCAGCTTTCCGGGACAGGGCCAATACGAGCAGTACTTC; D gene: TRBD1; clone size: -; J gene: TRBJ2-7; V gene: TRBV7-2
CDR3 protein: CASTPSGGAFDEQFF; CDR3 DNA: TGTGCCAGCACCCCAAGCGGGGGGGCCTTTGATGAGCAGTTCTTC; D gene: TRBD2; clone size: once; J gene: TRBJ2-1; V gene: TRBV7-9
CDR3 protein: CASSQDLRISTNEKLFF; CDR3 DNA: TGTGCCAGCAGCCAAGATCTCAGGATATCAACTAATGAAAAACTGTTTTTT; D gene: -; clone size: -; J gene: TRBJ1-4; V gene: TRBV4-2
CDR3 protein: CASRPDSDSGNTIYF; CDR3 DNA: TGCGCCAGCAGACCAGACAGCGACTCTGGAAACACCATATATTTT; D gene: -; clone size: -; J gene: TRBJ1-3; V gene: TRBV23-1
CDR3 protein: CASSESFNYGYTF; CDR3 DNA: TGTGCCAGCAGTGAATCCTTTAACTATGGCTACACCTTC; D gene: -; clone size: -; J gene: TRBJ1-2; V gene: TRBV6-5
CDR3 protein: CASSRYWSSGGETQYF; CDR3 DNA: TGTGCCAGTAGCCGTTACTGGTCTAGCGGGGGAGAGACCCAGTACTTC; D gene: TRBD2; clone size: -; J gene: TRBJ2-5; V gene: TRBV19
CDR3 protein: CASSKQGASYEQYF; CDR3 DNA: TGTGCCAGCAGTAAACAGGGGGCTTCCTACGAGCAGTACTTC; D gene: TRBD1; clone size: -; J gene: TRBJ2-7; V gene: TRBV2
CDR3 protein: CASSLEDSFNQPQHF; CDR3 DNA: TGCGCCAGCAGCTTGGAAGACAGCTTCAATCAGCCCCAGCATTTT; D gene: -; clone size: -; J gene: TRBJ1-5; V gene: TRBV5-1
CDR3 protein: CASSLSGDDIQYF; CDR3 DNA: TGTGCCAGCAGCTTATCCGGGGATGACATTCAGTACTTC; D gene: -; clone size: -; J gene: TRBJ2-4; V gene: TRBV11-3
CDR3 protein: CASSLIGGGDYNEQFF; CDR3 DNA: TGCGCCAGCAGCTTAATAGGGGGAGGGGATTACAATGAGCAGTTCTTC; D gene: -; clone size: few; J gene: TRBJ2-1; V gene: TRBV5-1
CDR3 protein: CASSIGEGYTEAFF; CDR3 DNA: TGTGCCAGCTCAATAGGGGAGGGCTACACTGAAGCTTTCTTT; D gene: -; clone size: -; J gene: TRBJ1-1; V gene: TRBV5-8
CDR3 protein: CATDTGGSEDTQYF; CDR3 DNA: TGTGCCACGGACACAGGGGGTTCAGAAGATACGCAGTATTTT; D gene: TRBD1; clone size: -; J gene: TRBJ2-3; V gene: TRBV6-1
CDR3 protein: CASSVQGDDYYNEQFF; CDR3 DNA: TGTGCCAGCAGCGTTCAGGGAGACGATTACTACAATGAGCAGTTCTTC; D gene: -; clone size: -; J gene: TRBJ2-1; V gene: TRBV5-8
CDR3 protein: CASRPGSGQTQPQHF; CDR3 DNA: TGTGCCAGCAGACCTGGGTCAGGCCAAACACAGCCCCAGCATTTT; D gene: -; clone size: -; J gene: TRBJ1-5; V gene: TRBV6-5
CDR3 protein: CASSPWTSSGEQYF; CDR3 DNA: TGTGCCAGCAGCCCCTGGACTAGCTCAGGCGAGCAGTACTTC; D gene: TRBD2; clone size: once; J gene: TRBJ2-7; V gene: TRBV5-4